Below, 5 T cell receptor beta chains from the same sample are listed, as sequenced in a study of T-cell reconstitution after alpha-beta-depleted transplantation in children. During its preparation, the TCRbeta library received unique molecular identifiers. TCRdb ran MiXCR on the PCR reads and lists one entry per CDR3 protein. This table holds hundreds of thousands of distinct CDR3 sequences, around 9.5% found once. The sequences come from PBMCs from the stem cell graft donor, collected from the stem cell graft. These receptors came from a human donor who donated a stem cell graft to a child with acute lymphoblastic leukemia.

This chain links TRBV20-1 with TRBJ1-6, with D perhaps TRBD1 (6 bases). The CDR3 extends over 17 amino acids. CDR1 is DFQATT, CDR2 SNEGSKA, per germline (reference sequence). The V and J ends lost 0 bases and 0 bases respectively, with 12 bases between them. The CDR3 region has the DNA TGCAGTGCTAGAGATCGGGACACCAGCTCCTATAATTCACCCCTCCACTTT. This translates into CSARDRDTSSYNSPLHF.

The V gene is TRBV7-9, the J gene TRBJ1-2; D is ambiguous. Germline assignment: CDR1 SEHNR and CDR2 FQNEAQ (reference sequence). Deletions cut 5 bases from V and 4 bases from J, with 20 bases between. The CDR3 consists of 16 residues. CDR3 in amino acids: CASSPMVESLIYGYTF. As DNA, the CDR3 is TGTGCCAGCAGCCCAATGGTTGAAAGCCTCATCTATGGCTACACCTTC.

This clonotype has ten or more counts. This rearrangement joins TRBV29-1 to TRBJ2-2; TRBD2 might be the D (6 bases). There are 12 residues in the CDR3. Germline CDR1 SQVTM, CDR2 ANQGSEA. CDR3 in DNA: TGCACCGTCGGGGGTGAGGGCGGGGAGCTGTTTTTT. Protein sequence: CTVGGEGGELFF.

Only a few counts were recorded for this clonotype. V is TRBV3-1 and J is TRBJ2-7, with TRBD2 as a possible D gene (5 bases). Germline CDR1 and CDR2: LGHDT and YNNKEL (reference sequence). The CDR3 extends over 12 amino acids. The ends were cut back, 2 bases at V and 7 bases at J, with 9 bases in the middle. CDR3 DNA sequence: TGTGCCAGCAGCCAACGATCGGGGGAGCAGTACTTC. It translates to CASSQRSGEQYF.

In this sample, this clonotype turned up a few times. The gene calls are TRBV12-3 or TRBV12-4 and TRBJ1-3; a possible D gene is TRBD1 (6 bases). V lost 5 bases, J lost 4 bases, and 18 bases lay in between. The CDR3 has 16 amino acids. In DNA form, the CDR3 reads TGTGCCAGCAGTCTAGGTGCGGGGGCATCAGGAAACACCATATATTTT. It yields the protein CASSLGAGASGNTIYF.